This TCR beta chain emerged from a study of OX40 agonist ivuxolimab in advanced cancers. The wider study: From roughly 23 to 90 years was the age range, with a mean of roughly 59 years, and over 80% were male. Three patients, one with hepatocellular carcinoma and two with cutaneous melanoma, achieved partial responses. Findings of the study overall: The mean number of expanded clones was higher in CD8+ T cells than in CD4+. Both blood CD4+ and CD8+ T cells showed clonal growth by week 6 at 0.1 to 3.0 mg/kg.

The method was immunoSEQ multiplex PCR; TCRdb's version includes in-frame clones alone and lacks a portion of them. The table has over 10,000 clones, 84% seen once. This clone was counted once. No antigen is known for it. The clonotype originates from an adult with an advanced solid tumor such as melanoma, head and neck, liver or kidney cancer. Specimen: CD4+ or CD8+ T cells sorted from blood, collected in a trial of the OX40 agonist ivuxolimab.

The CDR3 protein is CASSLRGTAGSNEQFF. The CDR3 DNA follows: TGTGCCAGCAGCTTGCGGGGTACCGCCGGGAGCAATGAGCAGTTCTTC. The V gene is TRBV13, the J gene TRBJ2-1, with a weak D call TRBD2 (6 bases). In germline, CDR1 is PRHDT, CDR2 FYEKMQ (reference sequence). The CDR3 is 16 amino acids. V lost 3 bases, J lost 6 bases, and 18 bases lay in between.